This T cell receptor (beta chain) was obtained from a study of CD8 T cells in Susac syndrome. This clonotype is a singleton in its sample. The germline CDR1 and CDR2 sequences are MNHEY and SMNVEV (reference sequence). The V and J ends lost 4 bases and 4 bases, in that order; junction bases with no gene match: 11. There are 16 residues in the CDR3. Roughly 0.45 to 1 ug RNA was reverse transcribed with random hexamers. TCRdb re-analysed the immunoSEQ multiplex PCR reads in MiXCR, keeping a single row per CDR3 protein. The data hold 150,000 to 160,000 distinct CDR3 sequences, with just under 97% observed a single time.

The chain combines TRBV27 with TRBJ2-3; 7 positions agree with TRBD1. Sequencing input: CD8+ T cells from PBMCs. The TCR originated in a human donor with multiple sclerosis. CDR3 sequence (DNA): TGTGCCAGCAGTTCCCCGACAGGGCATTGGGCAGATACGCAGTATTTT. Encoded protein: CASSSPTGHWADTQYF.